The clone carrying this T cell receptor beta chain has a handful of counts. Its target is not known. The CDR3 runs 12 residues. From germline, CDR1 is SEHNR and CDR2 FQNEAQ (reference sequence). Trimming shortened V by 4 bases and J by 5 bases, and 7 bases separated the two germline ends. These data are taken from a study of response to subunit inactivated influenza vaccine. Study-wide results and limits: Every seasonal influenza vaccination brings in few new T cells, the authors suggested.

TCRdb itself ran the RT-PCR reads through MiXCR, one entry per CDR3 protein. The data show about 500,000 distinct CDR3 sequences, with approximately 16% seen just once and 2.5% to 3.5% held by the top ten. The TCR comes from a man aged 50-75 years who received an inactivated influenza vaccine. The rearrangement uses TRBV7-9 and TRBJ2-3; TRBD2 is a possible D gene (5 bases). The sample consisted of CD4+ T cells sorted from PBMCs, taken approximately 25 months after vaccination. In nucleotides, the CDR3 is TGTGCCAGCAGCTGGGGAGTAGATACGCAGTATTTT. It is translated as CASSWGVDTQYF. Together with reference TRBV7-9 and TRBJ2-3, the CDR3 gives the full variable domain: DTGVSQNPRHKITKRGQNVTFRCDPISEHNRLYWYRQTLGQGPEFLTYFQNEAQLEKSRLLSDRFSAERPKGSFSTLEIQRTEQGDSAMYLCASSWGVDTQYFGPGTRLTVL.